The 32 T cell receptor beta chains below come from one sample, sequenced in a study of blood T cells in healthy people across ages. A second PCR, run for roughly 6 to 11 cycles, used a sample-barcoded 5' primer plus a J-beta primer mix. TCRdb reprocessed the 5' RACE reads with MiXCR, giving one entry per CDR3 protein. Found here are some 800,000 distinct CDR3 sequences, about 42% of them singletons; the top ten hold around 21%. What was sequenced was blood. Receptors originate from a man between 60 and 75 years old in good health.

CDR3 region: CASSFAAETQFF. Here the CDR3 DNA reads TGTGCCAGCAGCTTCGCAGCGGAGACCCAGTTCTTC. The genes are TRBV5-6 and TRBJ2-1, with a tentative D call TRBD2 (5 bases). Germline V gene lookup returns CDR1 SGHDT and CDR2 YYEEEE. This CDR3 has 12 amino acids. V was clipped by 2 bases and J by 13 bases, with 13 bases between them.

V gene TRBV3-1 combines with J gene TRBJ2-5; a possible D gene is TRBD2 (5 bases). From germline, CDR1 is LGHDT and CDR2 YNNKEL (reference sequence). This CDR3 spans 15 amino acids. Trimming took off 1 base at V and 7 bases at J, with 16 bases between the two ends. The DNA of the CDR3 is TGTGCCAGCAGCCAAGTTTATCGAGGGCGCGGGACCCAGTACTTC. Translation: CASSQVYRGRGTQYF.

CDR3 loop: CSARVLGVEKLFF. The CDR3 DNA reads TGCAGTGCTAGAGTACTTGGGGTTGAAAAACTGTTTTTT. This chain connects TRBV20-1 to TRBJ1-4; D is ambiguous. V was shortened by 1 base and J by 7 bases, with 10 bases between the two germline ends. Germline V CDR1 and CDR2: DFQATT, SNEGSKA (reference sequence). The CDR3 consists of 13 residues.

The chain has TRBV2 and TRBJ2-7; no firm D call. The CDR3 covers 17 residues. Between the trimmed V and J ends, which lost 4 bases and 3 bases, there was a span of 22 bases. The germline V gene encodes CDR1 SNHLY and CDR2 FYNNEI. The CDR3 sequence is CASSGPSWFITHYEQYF. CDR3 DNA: TGTGCCAGCAGTGGCCCCAGTTGGTTCATAACCCACTACGAGCAGTACTTC.

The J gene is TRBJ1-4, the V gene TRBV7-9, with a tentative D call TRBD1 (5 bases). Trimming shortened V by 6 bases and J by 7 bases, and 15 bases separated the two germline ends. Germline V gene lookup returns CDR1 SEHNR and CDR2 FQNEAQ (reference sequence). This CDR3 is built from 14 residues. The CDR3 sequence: CASSSGWGSEKLFF. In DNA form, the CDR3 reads TGTGCCAGCAGTTCAGGTTGGGGCAGTGAAAAACTGTTTTTT.

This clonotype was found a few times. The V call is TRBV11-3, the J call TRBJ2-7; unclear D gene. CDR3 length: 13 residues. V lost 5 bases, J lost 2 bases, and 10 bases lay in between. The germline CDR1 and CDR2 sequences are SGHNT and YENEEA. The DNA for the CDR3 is TGTGCCAGCAGCCAAACCGACACCTACGAGCAGTACTTC. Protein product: CASSQTDTYEQYF.

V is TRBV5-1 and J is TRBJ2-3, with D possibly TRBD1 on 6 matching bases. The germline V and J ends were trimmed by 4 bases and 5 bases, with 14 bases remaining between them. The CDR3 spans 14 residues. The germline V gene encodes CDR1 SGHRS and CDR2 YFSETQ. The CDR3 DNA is TGCGCCAGCAGCCTAACCTCAGGGGAAGATACGCAGTATTTT. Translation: CASSLTSGEDTQYF.

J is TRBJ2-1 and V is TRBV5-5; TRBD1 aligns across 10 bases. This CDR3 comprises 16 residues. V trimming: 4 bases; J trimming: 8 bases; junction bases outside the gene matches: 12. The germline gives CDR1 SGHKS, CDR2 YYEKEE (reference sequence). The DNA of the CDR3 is TGTGCCAGCAGCCACACCGGGACAGGGGATTTGGATGAGCAGTTCTTC. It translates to CASSHTGTGDLDEQFF.

The CDR3 loop is CSATNSRGQPQHF. The CDR3 nucleotides read TGCAGTGCTACGAACTCCAGGGGCCAGCCCCAGCATTTT. V usage is TRBV20-1 and J usage is TRBJ1-5, with D tentatively TRBD1 (6 bases). Germline V gene data show CDR1 as DFQATT and CDR2 as SNEGSKA (reference sequence). V lost 4 bases, J lost 7 bases, and 14 bases lay in between. The CDR3 spans 13 residues.

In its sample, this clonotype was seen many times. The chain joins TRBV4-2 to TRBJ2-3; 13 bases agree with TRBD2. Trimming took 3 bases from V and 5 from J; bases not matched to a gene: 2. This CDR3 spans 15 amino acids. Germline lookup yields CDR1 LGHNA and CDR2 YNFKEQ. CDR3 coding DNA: TGTGCCAGCAGCCAGGGACTAGCGGGGAGAGATACGCAGTATTTT. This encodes CASSQGLAGRDTQYF.

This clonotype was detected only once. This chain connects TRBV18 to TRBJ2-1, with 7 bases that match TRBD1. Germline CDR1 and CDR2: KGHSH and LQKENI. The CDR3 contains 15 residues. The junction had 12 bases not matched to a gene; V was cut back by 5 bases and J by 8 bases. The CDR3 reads CASSSGQLAWDEQFF. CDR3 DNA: TGTGCCAGCTCATCGGGACAGCTGGCCTGGGATGAGCAGTTCTTC.

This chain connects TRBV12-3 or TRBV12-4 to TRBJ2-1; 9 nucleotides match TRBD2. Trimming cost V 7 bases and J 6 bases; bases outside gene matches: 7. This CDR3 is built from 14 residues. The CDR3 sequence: CASTLGAGGNEQFF. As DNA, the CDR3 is TGTGCCAGCACCCTAGGAGCGGGGGGCAATGAGCAGTTCTTC.

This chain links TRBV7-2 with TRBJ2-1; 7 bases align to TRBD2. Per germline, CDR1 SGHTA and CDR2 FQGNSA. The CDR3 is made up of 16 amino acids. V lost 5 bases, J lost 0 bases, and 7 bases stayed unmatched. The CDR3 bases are TGTGCCAGCAGCCGATCGAGCGGGGACTCCTACAATGAGCAGTTCTTC. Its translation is CASSRSSGDSYNEQFF.

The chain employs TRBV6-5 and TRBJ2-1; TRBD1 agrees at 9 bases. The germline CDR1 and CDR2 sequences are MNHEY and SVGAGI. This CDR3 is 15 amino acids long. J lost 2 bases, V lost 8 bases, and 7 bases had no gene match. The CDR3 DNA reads TGTGCCAGCCGCAGGGGACAGGGCCCCTACAATGAGCAGTTCTTC. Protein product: CASRRGQGPYNEQFF.

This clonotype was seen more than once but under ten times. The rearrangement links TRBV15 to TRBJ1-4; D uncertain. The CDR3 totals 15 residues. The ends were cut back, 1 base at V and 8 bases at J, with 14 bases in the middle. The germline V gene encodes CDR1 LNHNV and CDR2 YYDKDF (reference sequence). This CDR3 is CATSRAPSGVEKLFF. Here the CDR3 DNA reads TGTGCCACCAGCAGAGCCCCGTCCGGGGTCGAAAAACTGTTTTTT.

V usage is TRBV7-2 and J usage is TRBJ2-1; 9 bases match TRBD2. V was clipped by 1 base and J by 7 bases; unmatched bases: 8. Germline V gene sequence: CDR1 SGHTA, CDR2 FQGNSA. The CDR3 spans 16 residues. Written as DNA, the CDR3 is TGTGCCAGCAGCTTAGGGTCTAGCGGGGCCTCAAATGAGCAGTTCTTC. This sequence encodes CASSLGSSGASNEQFF. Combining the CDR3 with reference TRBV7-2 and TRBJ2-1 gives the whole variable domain GAGVSQSPSNKVTEKGKDVELRCDPISGHTALYWYRQSLGQGLEFLIYFQGNSAPDKSGLPSDRFSAERTGGSVSTLTIQRTQQEDSAVYLCASSLGSSGASNEQFFGPGTRLTVL.

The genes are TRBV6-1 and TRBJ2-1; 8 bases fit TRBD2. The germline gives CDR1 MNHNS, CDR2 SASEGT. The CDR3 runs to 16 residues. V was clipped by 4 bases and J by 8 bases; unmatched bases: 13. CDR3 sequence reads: CASSGEGAGDLDEQFF. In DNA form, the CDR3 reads TGTGCCAGCAGTGGGGAGGGAGCGGGGGACCTCGATGAGCAGTTCTTC.

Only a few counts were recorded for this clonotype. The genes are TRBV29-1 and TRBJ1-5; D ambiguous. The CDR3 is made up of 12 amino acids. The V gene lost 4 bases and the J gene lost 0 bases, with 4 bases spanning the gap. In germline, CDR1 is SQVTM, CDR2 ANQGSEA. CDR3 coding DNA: TGCAGCGTTGCCAGTAGCAATCAGCCCCAGCATTTT. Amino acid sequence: CSVASSNQPQHF.

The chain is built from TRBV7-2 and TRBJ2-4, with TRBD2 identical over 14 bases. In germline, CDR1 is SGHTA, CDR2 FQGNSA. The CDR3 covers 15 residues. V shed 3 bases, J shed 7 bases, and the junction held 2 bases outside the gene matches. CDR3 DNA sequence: TGTGCCAGCAGCTTGACTAGCGGGGGGGCGAACATTCAGTACTTC. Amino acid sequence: CASSLTSGGANIQYF.

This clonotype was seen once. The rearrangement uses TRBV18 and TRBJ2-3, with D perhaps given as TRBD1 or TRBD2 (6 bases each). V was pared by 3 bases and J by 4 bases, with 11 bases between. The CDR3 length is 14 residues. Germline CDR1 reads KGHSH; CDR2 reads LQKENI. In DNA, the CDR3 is TGTGCCAGCTCACCGACGGGGGCATCAGATACGCAGTATTTT. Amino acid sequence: CASSPTGASDTQYF.

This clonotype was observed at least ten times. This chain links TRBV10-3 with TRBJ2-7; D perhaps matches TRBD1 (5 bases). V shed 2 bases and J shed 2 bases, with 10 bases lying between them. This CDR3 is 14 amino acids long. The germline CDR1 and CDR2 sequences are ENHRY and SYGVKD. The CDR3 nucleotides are TGTGCCATCAGTGAGAGGACATCCGCCTACGAGCAGTACTTC. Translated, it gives CAISERTSAYEQYF.

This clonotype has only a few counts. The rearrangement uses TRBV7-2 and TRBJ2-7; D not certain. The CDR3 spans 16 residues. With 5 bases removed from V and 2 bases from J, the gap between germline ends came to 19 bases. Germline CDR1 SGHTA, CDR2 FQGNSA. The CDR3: CASSEPFTYMPYEQYF. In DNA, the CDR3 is TGTGCCAGCAGCGAACCCTTTACATACATGCCCTACGAGCAGTACTTC. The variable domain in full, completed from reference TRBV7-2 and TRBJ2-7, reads GAGVSQSPSNKVTEKGKDVELRCDPISGHTALYWYRQSLGQGLEFLIYFQGNSAPDKSGLPSDRFSAERTGGSVSTLTIQRTQQEDSAVYLCASSEPFTYMPYEQYFGPGTRLTVT.

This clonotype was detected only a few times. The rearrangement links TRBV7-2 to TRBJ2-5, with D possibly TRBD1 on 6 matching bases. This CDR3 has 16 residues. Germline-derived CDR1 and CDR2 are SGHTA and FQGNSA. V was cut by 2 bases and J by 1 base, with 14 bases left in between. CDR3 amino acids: CASSLSGAGIQETQYF. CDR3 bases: TGTGCCAGCAGCTTATCAGGGGCCGGTATCCAAGAGACCCAGTACTTC.

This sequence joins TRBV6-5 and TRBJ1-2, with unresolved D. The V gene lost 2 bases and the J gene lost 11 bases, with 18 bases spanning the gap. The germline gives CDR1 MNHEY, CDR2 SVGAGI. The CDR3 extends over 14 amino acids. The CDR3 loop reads CASSYDGVPPGYTF. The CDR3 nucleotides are TGTGCCAGCAGTTACGACGGAGTTCCTCCCGGGTACACCTTC.

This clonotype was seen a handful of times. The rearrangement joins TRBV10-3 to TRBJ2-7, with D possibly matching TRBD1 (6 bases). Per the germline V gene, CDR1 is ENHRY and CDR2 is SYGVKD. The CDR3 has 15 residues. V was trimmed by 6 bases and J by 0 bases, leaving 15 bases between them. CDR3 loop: CAIRDRLSSSYEQYF. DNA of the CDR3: TGTGCCATCAGGGACAGACTCTCTAGCTCCTACGAGCAGTACTTC.

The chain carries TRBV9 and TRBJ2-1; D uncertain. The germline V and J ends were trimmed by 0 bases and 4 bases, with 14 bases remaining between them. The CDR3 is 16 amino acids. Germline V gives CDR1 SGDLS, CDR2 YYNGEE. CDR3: CASSVATIAGYNEQFF. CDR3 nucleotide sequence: TGTGCCAGCAGCGTAGCGACCATAGCAGGATACAATGAGCAGTTCTTC. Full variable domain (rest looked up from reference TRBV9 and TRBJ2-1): DSGVTQTPKHLITATGQRVTLRCSPRSGDLSVYWYQQSLDQGLQFLIQYYNGEERAKGNILERFSAQQFPDLHSELNLSSLELGDSALYFCASSVATIAGYNEQFFGPGTRLTVL.

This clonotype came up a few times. The CDR3 here is CATIHGRQISYEQYF. CDR3 DNA sequence: TGTGCCACCATCCATGGGCGCCAGATCTCCTACGAGCAGTACTTC. The chain employs TRBV24-1 and TRBJ2-7; D call uncertain. In germline, CDR1 is KGHDR, CDR2 SFDVKD. This CDR3 spans 15 amino acids. Trimming stripped 8 bases from V and 0 bases from J, with 16 bases between.

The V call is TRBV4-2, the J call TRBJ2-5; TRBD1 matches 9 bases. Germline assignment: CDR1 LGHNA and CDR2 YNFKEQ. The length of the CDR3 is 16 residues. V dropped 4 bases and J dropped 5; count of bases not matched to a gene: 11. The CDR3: CASSRKGGTGPETQYF. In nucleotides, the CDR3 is TGTGCCAGCAGCCGTAAAGGAGGGACAGGGCCGGAGACCCAGTACTTC.

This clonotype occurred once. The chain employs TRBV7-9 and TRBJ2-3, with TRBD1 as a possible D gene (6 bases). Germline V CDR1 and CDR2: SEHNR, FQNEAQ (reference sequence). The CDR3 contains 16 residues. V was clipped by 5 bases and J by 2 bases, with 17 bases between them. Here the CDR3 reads CASSRLGTGYTDTQYF. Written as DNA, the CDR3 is TGTGCCAGCAGCCGCCTCGGAACAGGGTACACAGATACGCAGTATTTT. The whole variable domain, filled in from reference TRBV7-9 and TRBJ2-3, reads DTGVSQNPRHKITKRGQNVTFRCDPISEHNRLYWYRQTLGQGPEFLTYFQNEAQLEKSRLLSDRFSAERPKGSFSTLEIQRTEQGDSAMYLCASSRLGTGYTDTQYFGPGTRLTVL.

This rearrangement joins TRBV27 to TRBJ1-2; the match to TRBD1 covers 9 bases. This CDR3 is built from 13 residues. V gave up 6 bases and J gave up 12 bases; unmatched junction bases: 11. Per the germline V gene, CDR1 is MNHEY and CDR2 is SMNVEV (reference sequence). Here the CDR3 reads CASRSETGGPHTF. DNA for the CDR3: TGTGCCAGCAGATCTGAAACAGGGGGCCCACACACCTTC.

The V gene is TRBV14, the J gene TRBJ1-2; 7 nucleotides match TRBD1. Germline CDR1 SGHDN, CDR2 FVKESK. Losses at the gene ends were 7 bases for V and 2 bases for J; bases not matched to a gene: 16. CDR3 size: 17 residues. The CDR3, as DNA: TGTGCCAGCAACCACAAAGCCCCCCGGACAGGCAACTATGGCTACACCTTC. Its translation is CASNHKAPRTGNYGYTF.

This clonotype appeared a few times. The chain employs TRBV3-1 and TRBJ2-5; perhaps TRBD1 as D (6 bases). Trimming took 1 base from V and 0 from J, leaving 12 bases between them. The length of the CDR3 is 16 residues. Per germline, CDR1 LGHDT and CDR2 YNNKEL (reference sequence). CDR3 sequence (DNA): TGTGCCAGCAGCCAAGGTAGACAGGTCTACCAAGAGACCCAGTACTTC. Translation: CASSQGRQVYQETQYF.